This TCR beta chain was sequenced for a study of siplizumab effects on memory and regulatory T cells. Unstimulated naive, memory, effector memory and TEMRA subsets underwent sequencing in three donor pairs. V lost 8 bases, J lost 0 bases, and 13 bases lay in between. The germline gives CDR1 MNHEY, CDR2 SVGAGI. This CDR3 is 14 amino acids long. TCRdb's copy holds only in-frame clones and misses some; the assay was immunoSEQ multiplex PCR. Among about 62,000 clones, around 79% were seen once, and the ten largest hold 0.42%. This clonotype was sampled from a human donor in good health. V and J are TRBV6-5 and TRBJ1-1, with a weak D call TRBD1 (5 bases). Material for sequencing was memory CD4+ T cells sorted from blood. The CDR3 region has the DNA TGTGCCAGCCGCGGCGGGGCCATGAACACTGAAGCTTTCTTT. Protein sequence: CASRGGAMNTEAFF.